This TCR beta chain is drawn from a study of STAT5B mutations in CD4+ large granular lymphocyte leukemia. Whole-study results and caveats: Without putative leukemic clones, patient CD4-sorted repertoires remained more clonal than healthy CD4+ repertoires. No patients shared main leukemic clonotypes, though around 25% appeared at low frequency elsewhere.

Sequenced by immunoSEQ multiplex PCR; TCRdb stores in-frame clones only, minus some. In the table there are some 34,000 clones, more than 80% of which are singletons. Controls came from buffy coats of healthy blood donors. Concerning this clone: The antigen is undetermined.

Specimen: CD4+ T cells from blood buffy coats. This TCR came from a human donor in good health.

CDR3 loop: CASSETGGQNEQYF. Here the CDR3 DNA reads TGCGCCAGCAGCGAGACAGGGGGCCAAAACGAGCAGTACTTC. The chain couples TRBV5-1 to TRBJ2-7, with 10 bases that match TRBD1. CDR1 SGHRS and CDR2 YFSETQ come from the germline V gene. The ends lost 4 bases at V and 5 bases at J; junction bases unmatched: 6. The CDR3 is 14 amino acids.